One and the same sample provided the 21 T cell receptor beta chains below, sequenced in a study of T cells in Graves' hyperthyroidism and ophthalmopathy. TCR beta CDR3 sequences were amplified from RNA transcripts. The HTBI primer set was used in a first-round RT-PCR of the TCR CDR3. TCRdb re-called the multiplex PCR reads through MiXCR, storing one row per CDR3 protein. This sample yields around 400,000 distinct CDR3 sequences, of which 13% are seen a single time; around 9.2% belongs to the top ten. Source material: blood. The origin of the receptors is a woman under 30 with Graves' hyperthyroidism.

This clonotype was recorded many times. The rearrangement uses TRBV9 and TRBJ1-1, with a tentative D call TRBD1 (6 bases). CDR3 length: 14 amino acids. Germline CDR1 and CDR2: SGDLS and YYNGEE. Trimming left V 4 bases short and J 1 base short, with 11 bases between. This chain's CDR3 is CASSPSGANTEAFF. The CDR3 nucleotides read TGTGCCAGCAGCCCCTCGGGGGCGAACACTGAAGCTTTCTTT.

The V call is TRBV28, the J call TRBJ2-1; 14 bases agree with TRBD2. The CDR3 has 17 residues. V shed 6 bases, J shed 4 bases, and the junction held 8 bases outside the gene matches. The germline gives CDR1 MDHEN, CDR2 SYDVKM. CDR3 residues: CASRGLAGASLYNEQFF. In nucleotides, the CDR3 is TGTGCCAGCAGGGGACTAGCGGGAGCATCTTTGTACAATGAGCAGTTCTTC.

In the case of this clonotype: A much larger clone differs from this one at a single base, so this may be a read error. The rearrangement uses TRBV7-3 and TRBJ2-4, with D perhaps TRBD2 (5 bases). Germline CDR1 and CDR2: SGHTA and FQGTGA. The CDR3 is made up of 14 amino acids. The V end was cut by 5 bases, the J end by 9 bases, with 17 bases between. For the CDR3, the DNA is TGTGCCAGCAGCACGGACTCTACGGAAACCATTCAGTACTTC. Translated: CASSTDSTETIQYF.

This clonotype was detected a few times. The chain uses TRBV6-1 and TRBJ2-7; possibly TRBD2 for D (6 bases). Germline CDR1 and CDR2: MNHNS and SASEGT. Trimming took 2 bases from V and 4 from J, leaving 12 bases between them. This CDR3 contains 14 residues. Here the CDR3 DNA reads TGTGCCAGCAGTGAAAATAAGGGACTTTACGAGCAGTACTTC. Protein product: CASSENKGLYEQYF.

This clonotype was counted many times. V and J are TRBV28 and TRBJ2-1; 9 positions agree with TRBD2. V was clipped by 7 bases and J by 1 base; unmatched bases: 8. CDR1 is MDHEN and CDR2 is SYDVKM in the germline V gene. The CDR3 has 16 residues. The CDR3 DNA sequence: TGTGCCAGCATCCTTAGCGGGAGCAGGTCCTACAATGAGCAGTTCTTC. Translated, it gives CASILSGSRSYNEQFF. The full variable domain, completed using reference TRBV28 and TRBJ2-1, is DVKVTQSSRYLVKRTGEKVFLECVQDMDHENMFWYRQDPGLGLRLIYFSYDVKMKEKGDIPEGYSVSREKKERFSLILESASTNQTSMYLCASILSGSRSYNEQFFGPGTRLTVL.

This clonotype was seen ten or more times. The chain joins TRBV7-2 to TRBJ1-5; no reliable D call. The CDR3 is made up of 14 amino acids. V dropped 4 bases and J dropped 4 bases, with 11 bases sitting between them. CDR1 SGHTA and CDR2 FQGNSA come from the germline V gene. In DNA form, the CDR3 reads TGTGCCAGCAGCTCAGTCGCCGCTAATCAGCCCCAGCATTTT. Encoded protein: CASSSVAANQPQHF. Full variable domain (rest looked up from reference TRBV7-2 and TRBJ1-5): GAGVSQSPSNKVTEKGKDVELRCDPISGHTALYWYRQSLGQGLEFLIYFQGNSAPDKSGLPSDRFSAERTGGSVSTLTIQRTQQEDSAVYLCASSSVAANQPQHFGDGTRLSIL.

This clonotype was counted ten times or more. The J gene is TRBJ2-7, the V gene TRBV28; D unresolved. Trimming shortened V by 1 base and J by 3 bases, and 7 bases separated the two germline ends. Germline V lookup: CDR1 MDHEN, CDR2 SYDVKM. This CDR3 region has 13 residues. This CDR3 reads CASSLYGSYEQYF. DNA of the CDR3: TGTGCCAGCAGTTTATACGGCAGCTACGAGCAGTACTTC. Drawing the rest from reference TRBV28 and TRBJ2-7, the complete variable domain is DVKVTQSSRYLVKRTGEKVFLECVQDMDHENMFWYRQDPGLGLRLIYFSYDVKMKEKGDIPEGYSVSREKKERFSLILESASTNQTSMYLCASSLYGSYEQYFGPGTRLTVT.

This clonotype came up many times. The rearrangement joins TRBV12-3 or TRBV12-4 to TRBJ2-7; D gene unclear. Trimming cost V 2 bases and J 7 bases, with 12 bases left between them. This CDR3 has 13 residues. The chain's CDR3 is CASSLYPDAEQYF. The CDR3 region has the DNA TGTGCCAGCAGTTTATACCCGGACGCGGAGCAGTACTTC.

This rearrangement joins TRBV19 to TRBJ2-3; D not resolved. Germline CDR1 is LNHDA and CDR2 is SQIVND (reference sequence). The CDR3 is made up of 14 amino acids. Trimming removed 2 bases from V and 5 bases from J, with 11 bases in between. The CDR3, as DNA: TGTGCCAGTAGTATAAGGTACAGAGGAGATACGCAGTATTTT. It codes for CASSIRYRGDTQYF.

At least ten counts were recorded for this clonotype. The rearrangement uses TRBV28 and TRBJ1-1; D remains ambiguous. Germline loops: CDR1 MDHEN, CDR2 SYDVKM. V gave up 3 bases and J gave up 5 bases, with 4 bases separating them. This CDR3 has 11 residues. The CDR3, as DNA: TGTGCCAGCAGTTTTAAGACTGAAGCTTTCTTT. It yields the protein CASSFKTEAFF.

This clonotype came up many times. This chain uses TRBV14 with TRBJ1-4; D remains ambiguous. Germline V gene lookup returns CDR1 SGHDN and CDR2 FVKESK. This CDR3 contains 13 residues. V lost 2 bases to trimming and J lost 6 bases, with 7 bases between them. The CDR3 loop reads CASSQIPDEKLFF. The CDR3 bases are TGTGCCAGCAGCCAAATACCGGATGAAAAACTGTTTTTT.

The CDR3 here is CASMGNYGYTF. In nucleotides, the CDR3 is TGTGCCAGTATGGGAAACTATGGCTACACCTTC. J is TRBJ1-2 and V is TRBV6-1; D is ambiguous. Germline-derived CDR1 and CDR2 are MNHNS and SASEGT. V was trimmed by 9 bases and J by 2 bases, leaving 7 bases between them. CDR3 length equals 11 residues.

This clonotype was counted at least ten times. The V call is TRBV7-6, the J call TRBJ2-3; TRBD2 matches 12 bases. This CDR3 is built from 14 residues. CDR1 and CDR2 from the germline V gene are SGHVS and FNYEAQ. Unmatched junction bases numbered 5, after V lost 4 bases and J lost 9 bases. As DNA, the CDR3 is TGTGCCAGCAGCTCTAGCGGGGGGGGAGTCACGCAGTATTTT. This sequence encodes CASSSSGGGVTQYF. Together with reference TRBV7-6 and TRBJ2-3, the CDR3 gives the full variable domain: GAGVSQSPRYKVTKRGQDVALRCDPISGHVSLYWYRQALGQGPEFLTYFNYEAQQDKSGLPNDRFSAERPEGSISTLTIQRTEQRDSAMYRCASSSSGGGVTQYFGPGTRLTVL.

This clonotype was seen at least ten times. The CDR3 nucleotides are TGCAGTGCTAGCCTCCCTAGCGGAACCTTCTACGAGCAGTACTTC. Amino acids: CSASLPSGTFYEQYF. The gene calls are TRBV20-1 and TRBJ2-7, with 7 bases lining up with TRBD2. The CDR3 extends over 15 amino acids. V lost 3 bases to trimming and J lost 3 bases; unmatched junction nucleotides: 11. Germline CDR1 DFQATT, CDR2 SNEGSKA (reference sequence).

Ten or more counts support this clonotype. This sequence joins TRBV24-1 and TRBJ2-2, with D perhaps given as TRBD1 or TRBD2 (5 bases each). V dropped 2 bases and J dropped 6 bases, with 12 bases sitting between them. Germline CDR1 is KGHDR and CDR2 is SFDVKD. The CDR3 sequence is 15 residues long. The DNA for the CDR3 is TGTGCCACCAGTGATTCGGGGCTCGGCGCCGGGGAGCTGTTTTTT. Translated: CATSDSGLGAGELFF.

This clonotype has more than one count but fewer than ten. The chain has TRBV19 and TRBJ2-3; D is unclear. Germline V gene lookup returns CDR1 LNHDA and CDR2 SQIVND (reference sequence). This CDR3 is 16 amino acids long. Trimming pared 4 bases from V and 3 bases from J, leaving 17 bases between. The CDR3 sequence: CASSNRGKGGTDTQYF. The CDR3 DNA reads TGTGCCAGTAGTAATCGCGGAAAAGGTGGGACAGATACGCAGTATTTT.

This clonotype was recorded a few times. The chain has TRBV10-2 and TRBJ1-6; TRBD1 aligns across 7 bases. There are 13 residues in the CDR3. Germline-derived CDR1 and CDR2 are WSHSY and SAAADI. After removal of 2 bases from V and 11 bases from J, the junction contained 3 bases not matched to a gene. The CDR3 bases are TGCGCCAGCAGTGAGGACAGGGAAGCACCCCTCCACTTT. It specifies CASSEDREAPLHF.

Of note for this clonotype: One end of the junction is discordant with germline, which a read error may explain. CDR3 amino acids: CSARGSSGGANTGELFF. The CDR3 nucleotides read TGCAGTGCAAGAGGGTCTAGCGGGGGCGCGAACACCGGGGAGCTGTTTTTT. J is TRBJ2-2 and V is TRBV20-1; 10 bases match TRBD2. This CDR3 spans 17 amino acids. Per germline, CDR1 DFQATT and CDR2 SNEGSKA (reference sequence).

Concerning this clonotype: A much larger clone is a single base away; this may be a read error. The rearrangement links TRBV5-1 to TRBJ2-7; D possibly uses TRBD1 or TRBD2 (6 bases each). The germline V gene encodes CDR1 SGHRS and CDR2 YFSETQ. Between the trimmed V and J ends, which lost 0 bases and 8 bases, there was a span of 12 bases. This CDR3 region has 13 residues. In DNA form, the CDR3 reads TGCGCCAGCAGCTTGGGCTGGGGGGACAAGCAGTACTTC. Its translation is CASSLGWGDKQYF.

This clonotype was observed at least ten times. V is TRBV15 and J is TRBJ2-4; maybe TRBD1 (5 bases). Germline CDR1 reads LNHNV; CDR2 reads YYDKDF (reference sequence). V lost 0 bases and J lost 4, with 13 bases in between. The CDR3 extends over 16 amino acids. CDR3 amino acids: CATSRDGAGPKNIQYF. CDR3 nucleotides: TGTGCCACCAGCAGAGATGGGGCAGGGCCGAAAAACATTCAGTACTTC.

This clonotype was picked up many times. The chain carries TRBV18 and TRBJ1-1, with D tentatively TRBD1 (5 bases). The CDR3 loop spans 13 amino acids. V lost 4 bases to trimming and J lost 1 base, with 7 bases between them. CDR1 is KGHSH and CDR2 is LQKENI in the germline V gene. CDR3 nucleotide sequence: TGTGCCAGCTCACGAGACAGGAACACTGAAGCTTTCTTT. This gives the protein CASSRDRNTEAFF.